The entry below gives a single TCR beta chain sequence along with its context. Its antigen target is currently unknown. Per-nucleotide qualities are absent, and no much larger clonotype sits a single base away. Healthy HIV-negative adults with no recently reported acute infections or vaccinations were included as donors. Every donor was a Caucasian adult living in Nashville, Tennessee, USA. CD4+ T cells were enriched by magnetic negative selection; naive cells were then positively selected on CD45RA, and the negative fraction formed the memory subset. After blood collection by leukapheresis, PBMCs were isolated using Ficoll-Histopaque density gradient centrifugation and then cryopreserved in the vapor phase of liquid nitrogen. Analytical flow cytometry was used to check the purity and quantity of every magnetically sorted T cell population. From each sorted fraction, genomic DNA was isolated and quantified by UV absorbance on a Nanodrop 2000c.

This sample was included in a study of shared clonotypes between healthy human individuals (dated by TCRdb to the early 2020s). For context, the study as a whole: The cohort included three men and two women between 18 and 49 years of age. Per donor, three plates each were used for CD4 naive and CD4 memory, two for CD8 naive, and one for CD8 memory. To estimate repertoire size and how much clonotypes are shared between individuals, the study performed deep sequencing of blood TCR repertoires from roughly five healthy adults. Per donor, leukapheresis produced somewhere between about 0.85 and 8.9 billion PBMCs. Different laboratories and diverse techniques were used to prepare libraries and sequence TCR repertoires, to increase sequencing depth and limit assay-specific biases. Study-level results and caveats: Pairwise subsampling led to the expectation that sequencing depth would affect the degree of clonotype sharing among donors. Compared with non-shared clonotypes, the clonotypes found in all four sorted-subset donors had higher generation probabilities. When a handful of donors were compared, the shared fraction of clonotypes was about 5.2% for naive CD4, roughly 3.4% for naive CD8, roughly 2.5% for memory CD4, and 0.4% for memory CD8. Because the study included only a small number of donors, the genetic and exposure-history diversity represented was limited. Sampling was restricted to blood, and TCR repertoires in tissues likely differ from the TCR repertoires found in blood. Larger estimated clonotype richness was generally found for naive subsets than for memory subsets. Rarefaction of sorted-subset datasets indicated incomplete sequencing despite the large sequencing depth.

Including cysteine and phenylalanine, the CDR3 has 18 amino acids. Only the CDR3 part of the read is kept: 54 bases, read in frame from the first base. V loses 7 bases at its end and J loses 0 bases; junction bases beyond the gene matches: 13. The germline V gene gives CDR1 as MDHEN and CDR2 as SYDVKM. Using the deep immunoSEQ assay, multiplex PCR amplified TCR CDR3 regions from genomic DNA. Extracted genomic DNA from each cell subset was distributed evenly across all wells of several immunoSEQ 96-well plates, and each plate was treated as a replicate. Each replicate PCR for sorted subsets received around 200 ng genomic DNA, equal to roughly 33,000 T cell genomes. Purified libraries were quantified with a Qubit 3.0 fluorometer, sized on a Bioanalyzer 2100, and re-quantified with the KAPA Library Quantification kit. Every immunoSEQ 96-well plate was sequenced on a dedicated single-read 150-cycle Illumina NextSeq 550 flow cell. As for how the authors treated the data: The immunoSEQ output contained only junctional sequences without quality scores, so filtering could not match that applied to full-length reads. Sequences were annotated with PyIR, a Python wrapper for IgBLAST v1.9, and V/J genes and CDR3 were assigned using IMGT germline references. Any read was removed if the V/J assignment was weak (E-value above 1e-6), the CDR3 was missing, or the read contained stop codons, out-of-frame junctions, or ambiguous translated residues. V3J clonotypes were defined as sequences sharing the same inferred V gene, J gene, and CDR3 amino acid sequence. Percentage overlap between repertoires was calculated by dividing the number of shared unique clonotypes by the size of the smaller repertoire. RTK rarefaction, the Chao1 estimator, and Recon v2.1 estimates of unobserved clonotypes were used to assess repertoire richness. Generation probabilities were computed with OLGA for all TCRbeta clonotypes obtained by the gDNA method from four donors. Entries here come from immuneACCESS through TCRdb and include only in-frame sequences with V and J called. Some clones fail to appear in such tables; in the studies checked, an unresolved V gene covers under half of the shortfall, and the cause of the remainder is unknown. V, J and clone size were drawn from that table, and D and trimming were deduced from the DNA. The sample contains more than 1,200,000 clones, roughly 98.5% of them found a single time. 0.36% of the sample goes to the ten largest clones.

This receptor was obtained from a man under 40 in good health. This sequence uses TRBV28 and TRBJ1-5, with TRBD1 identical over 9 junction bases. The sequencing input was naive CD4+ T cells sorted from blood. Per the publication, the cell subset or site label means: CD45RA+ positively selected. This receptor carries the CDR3 CASIPPGQGVYSNQPQHF. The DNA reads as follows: TGTGCCAGCATCCCTCCGGGACAGGGCGTGTATAGCAATCAGCCCCAGCATTTT.